These 4 T cell receptor beta chains share one sample of origin, sequenced in a study of low-dose radiotherapy and immunotherapy resistance in tumors. Covering alpha and beta chains, TRAV- and TRBV-specific primers were used for the first-strand cDNA. TCR amplification used roughly 18 PCR cycles, a constant-region primer and a V-primer adapter. TCRdb itself ran the reads through MiXCR, one entry per CDR3 protein. Of tens of thousands of distinct CDR3 sequences in the sample, approximately 31% were seen once. Time point of the sample: before trial treatment. The sample consisted of PBMCs, taken before treatment. All receptors come from a female donor with ovarian cancer.

The CDR3 DNA sequence: TGTGCCAGCAGTACAGCAACCGTTAATCAGCCCCAGCATTTT. Its translation: CASSTATVNQPQHF. The chain is built from TRBV6-2 or TRBV6-3 and TRBJ1-5; D ambiguous. The CDR3 has 14 residues. Trimming pared 5 bases from V and 4 bases from J, leaving 12 bases between. CDR1 is MNHEY, CDR2 SVGEGT, per germline.

This clonotype appeared a few times. The CDR3: CASSLGQTNTGELFF. The CDR3 nucleotides are TGCGCCAGCAGCCTTGGACAGACGAACACCGGGGAGCTGTTTTTT. This chain connects TRBV5-1 to TRBJ2-2; maybe TRBD1 (6 bases). V shed 4 bases and J shed 0 bases, with 10 bases lying between them. Germline-derived CDR1 and CDR2 are SGHRS and YFSETQ. The CDR3 extends over 15 amino acids.

This clonotype was recorded many times. The V gene is TRBV5-5, the J gene TRBJ2-3, with D unclear. Germline V lookup: CDR1 SGHKS, CDR2 YYEKEE (reference sequence). The CDR3 consists of 13 residues. V lost 2 bases, J lost 1 base, and 5 bases lay in between. CDR3 sequence: CASSFRRTDTQYF. In nucleotides, the CDR3 is TGTGCCAGCAGCTTCCGCCGCACAGATACGCAGTATTTT. Filled out from reference TRBV5-5 and TRBJ2-3, the complete variable domain reads DAGVTQSPTHLIKTRGQQVTLRCSPISGHKSVSWYQQVLGQGPQFIFQYYEKEERGRGNFPDRFSARQFPNYSSELNVNALLLGDSALYLCASSFRRTDTQYFGPGTRLTVL.

This clonotype was counted many times. The rearrangement links TRBV7-8 to TRBJ1-4; D gene unclear. CDR1 and CDR2 from the germline V gene are SGHVS and FQNEAQ. This CDR3 comprises 15 residues. With 5 bases removed from V and 3 bases from J, the gap between germline ends came to 13 bases. The CDR3 here is CASSPRPNSNEKLFF. DNA of the CDR3: TGTGCCAGCAGCCCCAGACCTAATTCTAATGAAAAACTGTTTTTT.